This TCR beta chain was retrieved from a study of radiotherapy plus CTLA-4 blockade in lung cancer. Study-wide context: With less than 40% of patients having disease control, objective responses were seen in approximately 19%.

The study gave focal radiation plus ipilimumab CTLA-4 blockade to patients with chemo-refractory metastatic non-small-cell lung cancer. Assay: immunoSEQ multiplex PCR; the TCRdb copy retains only in-frame clones and omits some. The sample records some 120,000 clones, roughly 86% being singletons. For this clone: Its antigen is unknown.

Study-level results: In blood, tumor-derived TCR clones expanded after radiotherapy plus ipilimumab. Reports state that early shifts in blood T cell clones, with interferon-beta, best predicted response.

Per germline, CDR1 LNHDA and CDR2 SQIVND (reference sequence). This CDR3 has 12 amino acids. The V and J ends lost 4 bases and 9 bases, in that order; junction bases with no gene match: 3. The TCR was taken from a human donor with non-small cell lung cancer that progressed on radiotherapy plus ipilimumab. Some clones in this sample may be carry-over from other donors' samples. Sample: peripheral blood, taken from a patient treated with radiotherapy plus ipilimumab. The gene calls are TRBV19 and TRBJ2-1; 7 positions match TRBD2. The CDR3 nucleotides are TGTGCCAGTAGTAGGAGGGAGGGTGAGCAGTTCTTC. Translating gives CASSRREGEQFF. The variable domain in full, with the rest retrieved from reference TRBV19 and TRBJ2-1, is DGGITQSPKYLFRKEGQNVTLSCEQNLNHDAMYWYRQDPGQGLRLIYYSQIVNDFQKGDIAEGYSVSREKKESFPLTVTSAQKNPTAFYLCASSRREGEQFFGPGTRLTVL.